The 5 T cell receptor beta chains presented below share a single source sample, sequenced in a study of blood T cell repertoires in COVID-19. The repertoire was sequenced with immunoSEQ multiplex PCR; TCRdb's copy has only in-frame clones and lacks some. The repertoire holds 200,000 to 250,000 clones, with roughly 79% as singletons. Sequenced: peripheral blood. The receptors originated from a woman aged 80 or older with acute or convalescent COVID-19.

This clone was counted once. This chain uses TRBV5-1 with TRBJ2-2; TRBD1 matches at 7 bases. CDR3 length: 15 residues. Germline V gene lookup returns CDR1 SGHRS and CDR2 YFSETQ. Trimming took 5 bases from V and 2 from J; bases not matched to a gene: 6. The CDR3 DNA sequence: TGCGCCAGCAGGGGGACAGAACGTAACACCGGGGAGCTGTTTTTT. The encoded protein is CASRGTERNTGELFF.

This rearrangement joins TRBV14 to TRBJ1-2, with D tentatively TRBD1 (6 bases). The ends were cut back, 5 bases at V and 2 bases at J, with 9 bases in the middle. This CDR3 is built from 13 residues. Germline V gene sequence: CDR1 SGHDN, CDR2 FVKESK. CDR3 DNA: TGTGCCAGCAGCGAGGACAGAAACTATGGCTACACCTTC. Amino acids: CASSEDRNYGYTF.

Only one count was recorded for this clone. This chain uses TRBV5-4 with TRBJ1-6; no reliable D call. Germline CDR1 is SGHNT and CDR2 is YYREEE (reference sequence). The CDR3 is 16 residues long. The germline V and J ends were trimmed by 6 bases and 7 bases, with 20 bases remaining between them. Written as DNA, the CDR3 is TGTGCCAGCAAGGAGGGCAGATACCCTTCGAATTCACCCCTCCACTTT. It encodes CASKEGRYPSNSPLHF. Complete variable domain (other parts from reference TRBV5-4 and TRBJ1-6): ETGVTQSPTHLIKTRGQQVTLRCSSQSGHNTVSWYQQALGQGPQFIFQYYREEENGRGNFPPRFSGLQFPNYSSELNVNALELDDSALYLCASKEGRYPSNSPLHFGNGTRLTVT.

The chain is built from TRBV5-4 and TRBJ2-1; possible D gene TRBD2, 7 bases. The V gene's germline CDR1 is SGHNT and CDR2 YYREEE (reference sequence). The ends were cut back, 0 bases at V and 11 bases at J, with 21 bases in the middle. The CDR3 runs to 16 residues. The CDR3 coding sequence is TGTGCCAGCAGCTTGGGGGGGGCGGGGGCGCCCCTACAGCAGTTCTTC. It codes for CASSLGGAGAPLQQFF.

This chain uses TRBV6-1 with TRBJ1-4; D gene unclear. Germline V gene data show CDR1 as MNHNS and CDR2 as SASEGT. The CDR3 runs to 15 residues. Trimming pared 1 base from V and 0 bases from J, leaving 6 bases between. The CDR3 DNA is TGTGCCAGCAGTGAAGACAGTTCAACTAATGAAAAACTGTTTTTT. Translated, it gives CASSEDSSTNEKLFF.